One and the same sample provided the 6 T cell receptor beta chains below, sequenced in a study of cytomegalovirus exposure and HLA in healthy donors. The study ran its PCR with 60 Vbeta and 13 Jbeta primers. This table comes from immunoSEQ multiplex PCR, and its TCRdb copy is limited to in-frame clones, with some not included. This sample yields 240,000 or so clones, of which about four fifths are seen a single time; around 5.4% belongs to the top ten. Material: PBMCs. The receptor set was obtained from a woman aged 40 to 50 in good health and CMV-seropositive.

The J gene is TRBJ2-7, the V gene TRBV18; 8 nucleotides line up with TRBD1. CDR1 KGHSH and CDR2 LQKENI come from the germline V gene. Losses at the gene ends were 3 bases for V and 1 base for J; bases not matched to a gene: 5. The CDR3 runs to 15 residues. This CDR3 is CASSPGTGPSYEQYF. The CDR3 DNA is TGTGCCAGCTCACCGGGGACAGGTCCTTCCTACGAGCAGTACTTC.

V usage is TRBV27 and J usage is TRBJ2-2, with 13 nucleotides matching TRBD2. This CDR3 has 18 residues. Per the germline V gene, CDR1 is MNHEY and CDR2 is SMNVEV (reference sequence). V trimming: 1 base; J trimming: 2 bases; junction bases outside the gene matches: 4. CDR3 sequence reads: CASSLLGTSGTNTGELFF. The CDR3 DNA reads TGTGCCAGCAGTTTATTAGGGACTAGCGGGACCAACACCGGGGAGCTGTTTTTT.

This chain links TRBV5-3 with TRBJ1-1; D might be TRBD1 (6 bases). TRBV5-3 is treated as an ORF (open reading frame) with a function not yet certain. The V end lost 3 bases, the J end lost 6 bases, and 24 bases lay between the germline ends. The CDR3 contains 17 residues. This CDR3 is CARSCPVQGRFLAEAFF. CDR3 coding DNA: TGTGCCAGAAGCTGCCCCGTACAGGGAAGGTTTTTGGCTGAAGCTTTCTTT.

This clone is a singleton in its sample. The J gene is TRBJ2-6, the V gene TRBV9, with TRBD2 matching over 8 bases. This CDR3 has 17 residues. The V segment lost 0 bases and the J segment 3 bases; nucleotides outside the gene matches: 5. CDR1 and CDR2 (germline): SGDLS, YYNGEE. CDR3 nucleotide sequence: TGTGCCAGCAGCGTAGCCGGGAGGGAGGTTGGGGCCAACGTCCTGACTTTC. As protein: CASSVAGREVGANVLTF. Full variable domain (outside the CDR3, taken from reference TRBV9 and TRBJ2-6): DSGVTQTPKHLITATGQRVTLRCSPRSGDLSVYWYQQSLDQGLQFLIQYYNGEERAKGNILERFSAQQFPDLHSELNLSSLELGDSALYFCASSVAGREVGANVLTFGAGSRLTVL.

The rearrangement uses TRBV27 and TRBJ1-2; TRBD1 matches 8 bases. The CDR3 loop spans 14 amino acids. The germline V gene has CDR1 MNHEY and CDR2 SMNVEV (reference sequence). V lost 3 bases, J lost 4 bases, and 4 bases stayed unmatched. The CDR3 sequence is CASSFGTGFYGYTF. The CDR3 bases are TGTGCCAGCAGTTTCGGGACAGGTTTCTATGGCTACACCTTC.

Only one count was recorded for this clone. The gene calls are TRBV19 and TRBJ1-1; TRBD1 might be the D (5 bases). Trimming took off 5 bases at V and 1 base at J, with 8 bases between the two ends. The CDR3 is made up of 13 amino acids. CDR1 is LNHDA and CDR2 is SQIVND in the germline V gene (reference sequence). The CDR3 is CASSFTGNTEAFF. The CDR3 coding sequence is TGTGCCAGTAGTTTTACAGGGAACACTGAAGCTTTCTTT.